This T cell receptor (beta chain) was identified in a study of lymphopenia after photon versus proton radiotherapy. Whole-study findings and limits: A bigger post-nadir fall in TCR diversity correlated inversely with survival time in deceased patients. Photon-treated patients lost naive T cells and TCR diversity; proton-treated stayed stable.

This table comes from immunoSEQ multiplex PCR, and its TCRdb copy is limited to in-frame clones, with some not included. The table records fewer than 45,000 clones, about 86% of them present only once. Trimming cost V 5 bases and J 4 bases, with 5 bases left between them. This CDR3 comprises 11 residues. CDR1 and CDR2 from the germline V gene are SNHLY and FYNNEI. Concerning this clone: As yet, its antigen is unknown.

The chain carries TRBV2 and TRBJ2-5; D gene ambiguous. The receptor was isolated from a woman in her 70s with pancreatic cancer. Some clones in this sample may be carry-over from other donors' samples. Sequenced material: peripheral blood, taken from a patient treated with proton-based radiotherapy. The chain's CDR3 is CASSYGETQYF. CDR3 in DNA: TGTGCCAGCAGTTACGGAGAGACCCAGTACTTC.